The source of this T cell receptor beta chain is a study of blood T cell repertoires in COVID-19 (dated by TCRdb to between 2020 and 2021). With respect to the entire study: Collaborator samples came from the United States, Italy and Spain and covered acute and convalescent phases of COVID-19. The dataset comprised deeply sampled blood TCRbeta repertoires from subjects exposed to, actively infected with, or recovered from COVID-19. The samples were drawn from two sources: the first 160 participants of the ongoing ImmuneRACE study, and fewer than 1,500 subjects contributed by 6 global collaborators. Nearly every sample came with metadata listing a de-identified subject ID, COVID-19 status, age in years and sex. The material from the prospective study consisted of cDNA or gDNA derived from T cells, B-cell-depleted T cells, or PBMCs. The repertoires were released in a freely available public database intended as a resource for research on the immune response to SARS-CoV-2. Where HLA class I and class II types were available, the types were taken from metadata supplied by the sample provider, not from assay-based typing. Overall study outcomes, separate from this receptor: Clinical and demographic metadata were provided uncurated, with the amount varying by source and participant.

Concerning this clone itself: This clone's antigen is unknown. Base qualities are not provided; no much larger clone lies one nucleotide away.

TCRbeta CDR3 regions were amplified from genomic DNA using the immunoSEQ Assay, a bias-controlled multiplex PCR. Under the source paper's analysis protocol: Within the assay, amplification of reference gene primers was used to estimate how many nucleated cells each sample contained. Sequence reads were collapsed and filtered to measure the absolute abundance of every unique TCRbeta CDR3 rearrangement. Productive Simpson clonality was computed per sample as the square root of Simpson's diversity index over productive rearrangements. TCRdb stores this immuneACCESS table with in-frame sequences only. Part of the clones is absent; in the studies checked, under half of the shortfall reflects unresolved V genes, and no reason is known for the rest. The DNA was the basis for D and trimming; V, J and clone size are from that table. This sample gives 110,000 or so clones in total; 81% of them show up just once. The ten top clones hold roughly a tenth of the sample.

The CDR3, from cysteine to phenylalanine, totals 15 residues. The DNA shown is the 45-base CDR3, in frame from base 1. Trimming takes 4 bases off V and 4 bases off J; junction bases not matched to a gene: 3. Per the germline V gene, SGHTA is the CDR1 and FQGNSA is the CDR2. Whole blood was collected in K2EDTA tubes by collaborating institutions according to the institutions' own protocols. For TCRbeta analysis, collaborator samples were shipped as frozen whole blood, as isolated PBMCs, or as DNA extracted from either sample type. This sequence originates from a human donor in a cohort sampled during active COVID-19. The sequence links TRBV7-2 to TRBJ2-6; the junction holds 8 bases that match TRBD1. The sequenced sample consisted of peripheral blood. At the DNA level, the sequence is TGTGCCAGCAGCTGGACAGGGACCGGGGCCAACGTCCTGACTTTC. Its coded protein is CASSWTGTGANVLTF.